This TCR beta chain was found in a study of cytomegalovirus exposure and HLA in healthy donors. Study-level results: Many donors carried some public TCRs, although rarity characterized most TCR sequences.

The CDR3 covers 14 residues. Germline loops: CDR1 MNHNS, CDR2 SASEGT. Trimming cost V 6 bases and J 4 bases, with 12 bases left between them. Using immunoSEQ multiplex PCR, the repertoire was profiled, and TCRdb retains in-frame clones only, with some absent. The sample consists of 160,000 or so clones, 84% of them appearing once. With regard to this clone: Its antigen remains unidentified.

The sample comprised PBMCs. The sequence came from a man aged 25-45 years in good health and CMV-seropositive. V gene TRBV6-1 combines with J gene TRBJ2-2; a weak D match, TRBD1 (6 bases). The CDR3 coding sequence is TGTGCCAGCAGGAAACAGGGAAGCACCGGGGAGCTGTTTTTT. Translation: CASRKQGSTGELFF.